The subject of this entry is one T cell receptor (beta chain). The data belong to a study of T cell clonotyping in hematopoietic cell transplantation. The CDR3 consists of 14 residues. V shed 6 bases, J shed 0 bases, and the junction held 4 bases outside the gene matches. The germline gives CDR1 SNHLY, CDR2 FYNNEI. Profiled with immunoSEQ multiplex PCR; TCRdb holds only in-frame clones, not every one. The sample carries around 15,000 clones, approximately 57% recorded once. This specimen was PBMCs, taken 30 days after allogeneic stem cell transplant. The TCR originated in a male patient aged 45 to 59 who had an allogeneic stem cell transplant from an unrelated donor, so T cells may come from the graft donor. Some clones in this sample may be carry-over from other donors' samples. This chain joins TRBV2 and TRBJ1-2; TRBD1 agrees at 7 bases. The CDR3, as DNA: TGTGCCAGCAGAGGACAGGTAGCTAACTATGGCTACACCTTC. This sequence encodes CASRGQVANYGYTF.